A selection of T cell receptor beta chains follows, all from one sample in a study of PD-1 blockade in classical Hodgkin lymphoma. The repertoire was sequenced with immunoSEQ multiplex PCR; TCRdb's copy has only in-frame clones and lacks some. The sample includes tens of thousands of clones, 80% seen only once; the top ten take around 19%. Specimen: peripheral blood mononuclear cells (PBMCs), collected before the fourth cycle of nivolumab. The receptors shown here come from a human donor with classical Hodgkin lymphoma. Each CDR3 is given with its conserved first and last residue. The D gene is left open where the match is weak. Size is omitted from some rows. Given values are once, few, many or a class for expanded clones.

clone size,CDR3 length,V gene,D gene,J gene,CDR3 protein,CDR3 DNA
NA,14,TRBV30,TRBD1,TRBJ1-2,CAWSVGGPGYGYTF,TGTGCCTGGAGTGTAGGGGGCCCAGGGTATGGCTACACCTTC
NA,14,TRBV5-1,NA,TRBJ2-5,CASSPQGSGGTQYF,TGCGCCAGCAGCCCTCAGGGGTCCGGCGGGACCCAGTACTTC
once,18,TRBV7-2,TRBD2,TRBJ2-1,CASSPHWTSGGAAGEQFF,TGTGCCAGCAGCCCCCACTGGACTAGCGGGGGGGCGGCGGGTGAGCAGTTCTTC
once,15,TRBV19,TRBD1,TRBJ1-2,CASSIEQGTNYGYTF,TGTGCCAGTAGTATTGAACAGGGGACTAACTATGGCTACACCTTC
NA,14,TRBV16,NA,TRBJ1-3,CASSQWPSGNTIYF,TGTGCCAGCAGCCAATGGCCATCCGGAAACACCATATATTTT
NA,14,TRBV5-1,NA,TRBJ2-2,CASSLGPNTGELFF,TGCGCCAGCAGCTTAGGCCCGAACACCGGGGAGCTGTTTTTT
NA,16,TRBV5-1,NA,TRBJ1-2,CASSFGRLGATYGYTF,TGCGCCAGCAGCTTCGGGAGATTGGGCGCGACCTATGGCTACACCTTC
few,16,TRBV11-2,TRBD2,TRBJ2-1,CASSASGTSGYNEQFF,TGTGCCAGCAGCGCCAGCGGGACTAGCGGTTACAATGAGCAGTTCTTC
once,14,TRBV10-2,TRBD1,TRBJ2-6,CASSDRAGANVLTF,TGCGCCAGCAGCGACAGGGCTGGGGCCAACGTCCTGACTTTC
NA,14,TRBV27,NA,TRBJ2-5,CASSYGQFTGEQYF,TGTGCCAGCAGTTATGGGCAATTCACGGGGGAGCAGTACTTC
NA,11,TRBV2,TRBD1,TRBJ2-7,CASSALGQRLF,TGTGCCAGCAGTGCGTTGGGACAGCGTCTCTTC
few,14,TRBV14,TRBD1,TRBJ1-1,CASRQGPLNTEAFF,TGTGCCAGCCGACAGGGACCCTTGAACACTGAAGCTTTCTTT
NA,15,TRBV7-4,NA,TRBJ2-2,CASSFRQMNTGELFF,TGTGCCAGCAGCTTTCGACAAATGAACACCGGGGAGCTGTTTTTT
NA,15,TRBV2,NA,TRBJ1-4,CASSDEGGLNEKLFF,TGTGCCAGCAGTGATGAGGGGGGCCTTAATGAAAAACTGTTTTTT
NA,16,TRBV27,NA,TRBJ1-2,CASNVDSSGGLDGYTF,TGTGCCAGCAACGTTGACTCCTCGGGGGGGCTAGACGGCTACACCTTC
once,13,TRBV19,TRBD2,TRBJ2-7,CASSIRTSGEQYF,TGTGCCAGTAGTATCCGGACTAGCGGAGAGCAGTACTTC
NA,17,TRBV9,NA,TRBJ1-1,CASSVGAVGALDTEAFF,TGTGCCAGCAGCGTCGGGGCCGTGGGGGCTCTGGACACTGAAGCTTTCTTT
NA,13,TRBV7-2,TRBD2,TRBJ2-5,CASSLKRGETQYF,TGTGCCAGCAGCTTAAAGCGGGGAGAGACCCAGTACTTC
NA,13,TRBV4-1,NA,TRBJ2-4,CASSQAGVKIQYF,TGCGCCAGCAGCCAAGCAGGGGTTAAGATTCAGTACTTC
NA,15,TRBV5-4,TRBD1,TRBJ2-2,CASSFHPGGTGELFF,TGTGCCAGCAGCTTTCACCCAGGGGGTACCGGGGAGCTGTTTTTT
NA,15,TRBV15,NA,TRBJ1-1,CATSREDAVWAEAFF,TGTGCCACCAGCAGAGAGGACGCCGTGTGGGCTGAAGCTTTCTTT
NA,18,TRBV28,NA,TRBJ2-6,CASSRGDRAFSGANVLTF,TGTGCCAGCAGTCGGGGGGACAGAGCCTTCTCTGGGGCCAACGTCCTGACTTTC
NA,14,TRBV5-1,NA,TRBJ2-2,CASSLGGLAGELFF,TGCGCCAGCAGCTTAGGCGGGCTAGCCGGGGAGCTGTTTTTT
NA,14,TRBV7-2,TRBD2,TRBJ2-5,CASSLSSGEETQYF,TGTGCCAGCAGCTTATCTAGCGGGGAAGAGACCCAGTACTTC
NA,16,TRBV6-5,NA,TRBJ2-6,CASSYSRASGANVLTF,TGTGCCAGCAGTTACTCGAGAGCCTCTGGGGCCAACGTCCTGACTTTC
once,12,TRBV19,NA,TRBJ1-2,CASMARPYGYTF,TGTGCCAGTATGGCCAGGCCTTATGGCTACACCTTC
once,13,TRBV7-3,NA,TRBJ2-7,CASSRGRADEQYF,TGTGCCAGCAGTCGTGGCAGGGCCGACGAGCAGTACTTC
NA,15,TRBV9,NA,TRBJ1-2,CASSVDARGSYGYTF,TGTGCCAGCAGCGTAGATGCCAGGGGCTCCTATGGCTACACCTTC
few,15,TRBV6-5,NA,TRBJ2-5,CASSSPRGTEETQYF,TGTGCCAGCAGCTCCCCCCGGGGGACGGAAGAGACCCAGTACTTC
NA,14,TRBV7-8,TRBD2,TRBJ2-7,CASSLLAGAYEQYF,TGTGCCAGCAGCTTACTAGCGGGAGCCTACGAGCAGTACTTC
NA,16,TRBV6-5,NA,TRBJ1-2,CASSYSKRGASYGYTF,TGTGCCAGCAGTTACTCGAAAAGGGGCGCGAGCTATGGCTACACCTTC
NA,15,TRBV19,NA,TRBJ1-3,CASSTMAGSGNTIYF,TGTGCCAGTAGTACCATGGCGGGGTCTGGAAACACCATATATTTT
NA,15,TRBV9,NA,TRBJ2-4,CASSSGGGDFRIQYF,TGTGCCAGCAGTTCCGGGGGTGGGGATTTTCGGATTCAGTACTTC
NA,13,TRBV2,TRBD1,TRBJ1-1,CASSEAQGGEAFF,TGTGCCAGCAGTGAAGCGCAGGGGGGTGAAGCTTTCTTT
few,15,TRBV19,TRBD1,TRBJ1-5,CASSITGESNQPQHF,TGTGCCAGTAGTATAACAGGGGAAAGCAATCAGCCCCAGCATTTT
NA,15,TRBV9,TRBD2,TRBJ2-5,CASSGGLAGQETQYF,TGTGCCAGCAGCGGGGGACTAGCGGGCCAAGAGACCCAGTACTTC
NA,13,TRBV19,NA,TRBJ1-1,CASSFRGPTEAFF,TGTGCCAGTAGTTTCCGGGGGCCCACTGAAGCTTTCTTT
NA,14,TRBV2,TRBD1,TRBJ2-7,CASTRTGRNYEQYF,TGTGCCAGCACCAGGACAGGGAGAAACTACGAGCAGTACTTC
few,13,TRBV7-2,NA,TRBJ1-5,CASSLVSNQPQHF,TGTGCCAGCAGCTTAGTCAGCAATCAGCCCCAGCATTTT
NA,14,TRBV18,NA,TRBJ2-3,CASPDPGSTDTQYF,TGTGCCAGCCCAGACCCTGGCAGCACAGATACGCAGTATTTT
NA,16,TRBV10-1,TRBD1,TRBJ1-2,CASSALRQGLVDGYTF,TGCGCCAGCAGTGCGCTCCGACAGGGGCTCGTAGATGGCTACACCTTC
NA,13,TRBV5-6,NA,TRBJ2-7,CASSEQYTYEQYF,TGTGCCAGCAGCGAGCAGTACACCTACGAGCAGTACTTC
once,15,TRBV5-8,NA,TRBJ1-1,CASSLGRGANTEAFF,TGTGCCAGCAGCTTGGGTCGGGGGGCGAACACTGAAGCTTTCTTT
NA,16,TRBV11-1,TRBD2,TRBJ2-5,CASSSRLAGGFVGQYF,TGTGCCAGCAGCTCGCGACTAGCGGGGGGCTTTGTGGGCCAGTACTTC
once,14,TRBV30,NA,TRBJ1-6,CAWSVNGLRSPLHF,TGTGCCTGGAGTGTAAATGGTTTAAGGTCACCCCTCCACTTT
NA,17,TRBV19,TRBD2,TRBJ2-1,CASREQTSGRPYNEQFF,TGTGCCAGTAGGGAACAGACTAGCGGGAGACCCTACAATGAGCAGTTCTTC
NA,12,TRBV7-9,NA,TRBJ2-2,CASSVAIWELFF,TGTGCCAGCAGCGTGGCAATTTGGGAGCTGTTTTTT
NA,12,TRBV19,NA,TRBJ1-2,CATPPRDYGYTF,TGTGCCACCCCACCCCGGGACTATGGCTACACCTTC
NA,15,TRBV29-1,TRBD1,TRBJ2-3,CSAKRRTGGGDTQYF,TGCAGCGCCAAACGCCGGACAGGGGGGGGAGATACGCAGTATTTT
NA,13,TRBV6-5,NA,TRBJ1-4,CASRPQAIEKLFF,TGTGCCAGCAGACCACAGGCCATCGAAAAACTGTTTTTT
NA,15,TRBV6-1,TRBD1,TRBJ1-6,CASSESRTGVAPLHF,TGTGCCAGCAGCGAATCAAGGACAGGGGTGGCACCCCTCCACTTT
NA,13,TRBV11-2,NA,TRBJ1-2,CASSPGQIAGYTF,TGTGCCAGCAGCCCAGGACAGATAGCTGGCTACACCTTC
once,15,TRBV6-1,NA,TRBJ1-4,CASSEHGGEDEKLFF,TGTGCCAGCAGTGAACACGGCGGGGAGGATGAAAAACTGTTTTTT
NA,13,TRBV2,NA,TRBJ1-5,CASSKGQGQPQHF,TGTGCCAGCAGTAAGGGGCAGGGACAGCCCCAGCATTTT
NA,15,TRBV6-1,NA,TRBJ1-5,CASSESGSSNQPQHF,TGTGCCAGCAGTGAATCAGGGTCAAGCAATCAGCCCCAGCATTTT
NA,14,TRBV7-3,TRBD1,TRBJ1-1,CASSKTGRNTEAFF,TGTGCCAGCAGCAAGACAGGGAGGAACACTGAAGCTTTCTTT